The 27 T cell receptor beta chains listed next were all sequenced from one sample in a study of cytomegalovirus exposure and HLA in healthy donors. A multiplex PCR was run with 60 Vbeta primers and 13 Jbeta primers. TCRdb's table, derived via immunoSEQ multiplex PCR, lists solely in-frame clones and lacks some. The data show under 300,000 clones, 65% to 85% seen once. The material sequenced was PBMCs. The receptors come from a female donor in good health and CMV-seronegative.

The gene calls are TRBV4-1 and TRBJ2-1; a possible D gene is TRBD2 (6 bases). CDR3 length: 19 amino acids. Trimming left V 3 bases short and J 1 base short, with 22 bases between. Germline values: CDR1 MGHRA, CDR2 YSYEKL. CDR3 residues: CASSQLGAGSGTSYNEQFF. The CDR3 bases are TGCGCCAGCAGCCAGCTAGGGGCCGGGAGCGGAACTTCCTACAATGAGCAGTTCTTC.

The rearrangement links TRBV11-1 to TRBJ2-2; possible D gene TRBD2, 5 bases. V dropped 5 bases and J dropped 6 bases, with 22 bases sitting between them. The germline CDR1 and CDR2 sequences are SGHAT and FQDESV (reference sequence). The CDR3 covers 17 residues. This CDR3 is CASSAPGNLAGPGELFF. CDR3 bases: TGTGCCAGCAGCGCGCCCGGGAACCTTGCAGGTCCCGGGGAGCTGTTTTTT.

This clone has only a few counts. The genes are TRBV14 and TRBJ2-2, with no clear D. CDR3 length: 14 amino acids. V was pared by 0 bases and J by 7 bases, with 9 bases between. Germline CDR1 reads SGHDN; CDR2 reads FVKESK. The CDR3 spells CASSQDSFVGELFF. In nucleotides, the CDR3 is TGTGCCAGCAGCCAAGATTCGTTCGTCGGGGAGCTGTTTTTT.

V is TRBV4-1 and J is TRBJ2-7, with 9 bases identical to TRBD2. CDR3 length: 18 residues. Germline V gene lookup returns CDR1 MGHRA and CDR2 YSYEKL. The ends lost 5 bases at V and 3 bases at J; junction bases unmatched: 17. CDR3 coding DNA: TGCGCCAGCAGCGTACCTACCACTGATAGCGGGAGTATCTACGAGCAGTACTTC. Its protein product is CASSVPTTDSGSIYEQYF.

CDR3 residues: CATSRLFGRVSYEQYF. CDR3 nucleotides: TGTGCCACCAGCAGACTTTTCGGCAGGGTCTCCTACGAGCAGTACTTC. The rearrangement links TRBV15 to TRBJ2-7, with D perhaps TRBD1 (5 bases). The CDR3 spans 16 residues. The germline V gene encodes CDR1 LNHNV and CDR2 YYDKDF (reference sequence). Trimming removed 2 bases from V and 0 bases from J, with 14 bases in between.

This clone was counted between two and nine times. The rearrangement links TRBV5-1 to TRBJ2-2, with 8 bases matching TRBD2. V shed 0 bases, J shed 5 bases, and the junction held 18 bases outside the gene matches. The CDR3 spans 20 residues. From germline, CDR1 is SGHRS and CDR2 YFSETQ. The CDR3 DNA is TGCGCCAGCAGCTTGGCCCCGGGACCTAACAGCGGGAGAGGGACCGGGGAGCTGTTTTTT. As protein: CASSLAPGPNSGRGTGELFF.

This chain connects TRBV21-1 to TRBJ1-1; no check of the table's D call, TRBD1, against the DNA was made. TRBV21-1 is a listed pseudogene. The CDR3 spans 17 residues. CDR3 sequence (DNA): TGTGCCTCCCCAGGGGGGACTTCCTACACCATGAACACTGAAGCTTTCTTT. It encodes CASPGGTSYTMNTEAFF.

DNA for the CDR3: TGTGCCAGCAGCTTATCGCGGACTAGCGGGAGGGGCGATCGCTACGAGCAGTACTTC. Translating gives CASSLSRTSGRGDRYEQYF. V is TRBV7-8 and J is TRBJ2-7; 15 positions agree with TRBD2. The length of the CDR3 is 19 residues. The junction had 11 bases not matched to a gene; V was cut back by 2 bases and J by 3 bases. Germline V CDR1 and CDR2: SGHVS, FQNEAQ.

The V call is TRBV6-4, the J call TRBJ2-7; D may be TRBD1 (5 bases). This CDR3 has 15 amino acids. Germline V gene sequence: CDR1 MRHNA, CDR2 SNTAGT. Between the trimmed V and J ends, which lost 2 bases and 4 bases, there was a span of 15 bases. CDR3 nucleotide sequence: TGTGCCAGCAGTGACGCAGGGTTCCTGGGGTACGAGCAGTACTTC. Its translation: CASSDAGFLGYEQYF.

The chain has TRBV5-1 and TRBJ2-2; 8 nucleotides align to TRBD1. This CDR3 comprises 16 residues. V lost 2 bases, J lost 6 bases, and 9 bases stayed unmatched. Germline lookup yields CDR1 SGHRS and CDR2 YFSETQ. The CDR3 DNA reads TGCGCCAGCAGCTTAGTAGGACAGGGTGTTGCCGGGGAGCTGTTTTTT. Protein: CASSLVGQGVAGELFF.

V gene TRBV9 combines with J gene TRBJ2-5; tentatively, D is TRBD2 (5 bases). Germline CDR1 SGDLS, CDR2 YYNGEE. V shed 4 bases and J shed 5 bases, with 12 bases lying between them. The CDR3 loop spans 13 amino acids. The chain's CDR3 is CASSPGIIETQYF. In DNA, the CDR3 is TGTGCCAGCAGCCCCGGGATAATCGAGACCCAGTACTTC.

V usage is TRBV21-1 and J usage is TRBJ2-5; the D call in the table, TRBD2, was not verified against the DNA. TRBV21-1 is reported as a pseudogene. This CDR3 has 17 amino acids. The CDR3 reads CASSKARVAGTQETQYF. The CDR3 DNA is TGTGCCAGCAGCAAAGCGCGAGTAGCGGGGACACAAGAGACCCAGTACTTC.

The chain recombines TRBV20-1 with TRBJ2-5; no clear D gene. The J call may be wrong; the DNA end is better matched by TRBJ2-7. In germline, CDR1 is DFQATT, CDR2 SNEGSKA (reference sequence). This CDR3 contains 10 residues. Written as DNA, the CDR3 is TGCAGTGCTAGAGATCACGAGCAGTACTTC. Translation gives CSARDHEQYF.

This chain connects TRBV4-1 to TRBJ2-7; 7 positions match TRBD1. Trimming removed 6 bases from V and 3 bases from J; junction bases left unmatched: 17. The CDR3 contains 17 residues. CDR1 and CDR2 (germline): MGHRA, YSYEKL. The CDR3 region has the DNA TGCGCCAGCAGACACCGACAGGGCCCTTTCGGGAACTACGAGCAGTACTTC. Translated: CASRHRQGPFGNYEQYF.

The count of this clone is one. V is TRBV7-8 and J is TRBJ2-1; TRBD1 aligns across 9 bases. Germline V gene lookup returns CDR1 SGHVS and CDR2 FQNEAQ. This CDR3 contains 19 residues. With 0 bases clipped from V and 3 bases from J, the junction kept 12 bases outside the gene matches. CDR3 sequence: CASSLAPGTGTRRYNEQFF. In DNA form, the CDR3 reads TGTGCCAGCAGCTTAGCACCTGGGACAGGGACCAGACGCTACAATGAGCAGTTCTTC. The full variable domain, rest sourced from reference TRBV7-8 and TRBJ2-1, is GAGVSQSPRYKVAKRGQDVALRCDPISGHVSLFWYQQALGQGPEFLTYFQNEAQLDKSGLPSDRFFAERPEGSVSTLKIQRTQQEDSAVYLCASSLAPGTGTRRYNEQFFGPGTRLTVL.

V is TRBV4-2 and J is TRBJ1-2; D possibly corresponds to TRBD1 (5 bases). The CDR3 runs to 16 residues. V was trimmed by 1 base and J by 8 bases, leaving 20 bases between them. Germline CDR1 LGHNA, CDR2 YNFKEQ. CDR3 amino acids: CASSQGPRVRLEGYTF. The CDR3 coding sequence is TGTGCCAGCAGCCAAGGTCCCAGGGTAAGGTTGGAGGGCTACACCTTC.

This sequence joins TRBV27 and TRBJ2-7, with 11 bases lining up with TRBD2. Germline CDR1 is MNHEY and CDR2 is SMNVEV (reference sequence). The CDR3 runs to 16 residues. The junction had 10 bases not matched to a gene; V was cut back by 5 bases and J by 4 bases. For the CDR3, the DNA is TGTGCCAGCAGTCTCCGACGGACTAGCGGGCTTTACGAGCAGTACTTC. This translates into CASSLRRTSGLYEQYF.

V is TRBV12-5 and J is TRBJ2-2, with a weak D call TRBD1 (6 bases). Per the germline V gene, CDR1 is LGHNT and CDR2 is FRNRAP. CDR3 length equals 14 residues. V lost 7 bases and J 4 bases, leaving 13 bases between the germline ends. CDR3 amino acids: CASAGQLFTGELFF. In nucleotides, the CDR3 is TGTGCTAGTGCCGGACAGCTATTCACCGGGGAGCTGTTTTTT.

This clone was detected a few times. This chain connects TRBV12-5 to TRBJ1-2, with D perhaps matching TRBD1 (5 bases). CDR1 is LGHNT, CDR2 FRNRAP, per germline. The CDR3 has 16 residues. The ends were cut back, 0 bases at V and 2 bases at J, with 13 bases in the middle. The CDR3 sequence is CASGLVPLRENYGYTF. CDR3 nucleotides: TGTGCTAGTGGTTTGGTACCGCTCAGGGAAAACTATGGCTACACCTTC.

This sequence joins TRBV19 and TRBJ1-1, with D unresolved. The CDR3 extends over 15 amino acids. Per germline, CDR1 LNHDA and CDR2 SQIVND (reference sequence). Trimming stripped 2 bases from V and 2 bases from J, with 12 bases between. The DNA of the CDR3 is TGTGCCAGTAGTATATTCAGAGGGAAAAACACTGAAGCTTTCTTT. It yields the protein CASSIFRGKNTEAFF.

The chain combines TRBV6-5 with TRBJ2-2; D may be TRBD1 (6 bases). CDR3 size: 15 residues. The germline CDR1 and CDR2 sequences are MNHEY and SVGAGI. Trimming took off 6 bases at V and 3 bases at J, with 14 bases between the two ends. Written as DNA, the CDR3 is TGTGCCAGCAGAACCCCGGACAGAGACACCGGGGAGCTGTTTTTT. Amino acid sequence: CASRTPDRDTGELFF.

The rearrangement uses TRBV6-1 and TRBJ2-1; 12 bases agree with TRBD2. Germline CDR1 and CDR2: MNHNS and SASEGT. The CDR3 contains 18 residues. V shed 2 bases and J 8 bases; nucleotides not matched to a gene: 13. The CDR3 reads CASSELRSLAGGYYEQFF. DNA for the CDR3: TGTGCCAGCAGTGAACTACGGAGCCTAGCGGGAGGGTATTATGAGCAGTTCTTC.

A few counts support this clone. This sample includes further DNA sequences coding for the same CDR3. This chain uses TRBV2 with TRBJ1-1; the D gene is possibly TRBD1 (5 bases). Trimming cost V 3 bases and J 4 bases, with 15 bases left between them. CDR1 is SNHLY and CDR2 is FYNNEI in the germline V gene. CDR3 length: 15 amino acids. In nucleotides, the CDR3 is TGTGCCAGCAGTGAGGTGACGGGGGGAATCACTGAAGCTTTCTTT. It translates to CASSEVTGGITEAFF.

The CDR3 here is CASSGQGDEQYF. For the CDR3, the DNA is TGTGCCAGCAGCGGACAGGGTGACGAGCAGTACTTC. The V gene is TRBV9, the J gene TRBJ2-7; the match to TRBD1 covers 7 bases. The germline V gene encodes CDR1 SGDLS and CDR2 YYNGEE. The V and J ends lost 3 bases and 5 bases, in that order; junction bases with no gene match: 2. CDR3 size: 12 residues.

This sequence joins TRBV19 and TRBJ1-1; 8 bases agree with TRBD1. Germline-derived CDR1 and CDR2 are LNHDA and SQIVND (reference sequence). V lost 5 bases and J lost 5; bases outside the gene matches: 4. The CDR3 sequence is 13 residues long. Here the CDR3 reads CASSARQGTEAFF. Written as DNA, the CDR3 is TGTGCCAGTAGTGCCCGACAGGGGACTGAAGCTTTCTTT.

The V gene is TRBV6-5, the J gene TRBJ2-7; weak D call: TRBD2 (5 bases). There are 12 residues in the CDR3. In germline, CDR1 is MNHEY, CDR2 SVGAGI. Trimming left V 7 bases short and J 6 bases short, with 13 bases between. DNA for the CDR3: TGTGCCAGCACCAGAACCGAGGGCGAGCAGTACTTC. It is translated as CASTRTEGEQYF.

The chain couples TRBV27 to TRBJ1-1, with a weak D call TRBD1 (5 bases). V lost 1 base, J lost 7 bases, and 13 bases lay in between. The CDR3 is 14 amino acids. The germline V gene encodes CDR1 MNHEY and CDR2 SMNVEV (reference sequence). The CDR3: CASSLLSSGGEAFF. CDR3 bases: TGTGCCAGCAGTTTATTATCTTCGGGGGGTGAAGCTTTCTTT.